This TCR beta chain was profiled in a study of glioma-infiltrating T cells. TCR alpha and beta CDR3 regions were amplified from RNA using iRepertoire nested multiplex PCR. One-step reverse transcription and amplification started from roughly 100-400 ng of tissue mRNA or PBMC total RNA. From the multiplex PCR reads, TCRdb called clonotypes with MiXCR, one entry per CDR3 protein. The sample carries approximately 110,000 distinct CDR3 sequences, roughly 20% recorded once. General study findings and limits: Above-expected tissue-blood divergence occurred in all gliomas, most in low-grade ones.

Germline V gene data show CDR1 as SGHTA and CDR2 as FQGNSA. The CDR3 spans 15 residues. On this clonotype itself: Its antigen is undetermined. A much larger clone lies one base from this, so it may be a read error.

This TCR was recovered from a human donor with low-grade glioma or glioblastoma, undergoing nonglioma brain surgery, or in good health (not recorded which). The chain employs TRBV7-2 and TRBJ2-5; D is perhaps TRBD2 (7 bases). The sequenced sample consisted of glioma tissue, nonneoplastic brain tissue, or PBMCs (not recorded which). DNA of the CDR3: TGTGCCAGCAGCCCAGGTGGGGGGGGCCAAGAGATCCAGTACTTC. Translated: CASSPGGGGQEIQYF.